The 12 T cell receptor beta chains given below trace back to one sample, sequenced in a study of T cells after somatic rescue of genetic block. The table came from immunoSEQ multiplex PCR; TCRdb's copy has only in-frame clones and leaves some out. Of 12,000 to 15,000 clones in the sample, over 70% were seen once. Sequencing input: peripheral blood mononuclear cells (PBMCs). Every receptor here comes from a boy younger than 18.

The chain is built from TRBV15 and TRBJ1-5; 7 bases agree with TRBD1. This CDR3 has 16 residues. Germline V lookup: CDR1 LNHNV, CDR2 YYDKDF (reference sequence). V shed 3 bases and J 9 bases; nucleotides not matched to a gene: 14. CDR3 in DNA: TGTGCCACCAGCAGGGTGACAGGGCAGGGCTTTCGGCCCCAGCATTTT. As protein: CATSRVTGQGFRPQHF.

The chain is built from TRBV19 and TRBJ2-7, with TRBD2 matching over 7 bases. The junction had 8 bases not matched to a gene; V was cut back by 7 bases and J by 5 bases. The CDR3 length is 13 residues. Per the germline V gene, CDR1 is LNHDA and CDR2 is SQIVND (reference sequence). The CDR3 protein is CASKSGLGDEQYF. CDR3 sequence (DNA): TGTGCCAGTAAGAGTGGACTAGGGGACGAGCAGTACTTC.

V gene TRBV30 combines with J gene TRBJ1-1, with a possible D match to TRBD1 (5 bases). The V gene lost 2 bases and the J gene lost 1 base, with 8 bases spanning the gap. The CDR3 has 13 residues. The germline V gene encodes CDR1 GTSNPN and CDR2 SVGIG (reference sequence). CDR3 in amino acids: CAWSWQGNTEAFF. Here the CDR3 DNA reads TGTGCCTGGAGTTGGCAGGGGAACACTGAAGCTTTCTTT.

The V gene is TRBV5-1, the J gene TRBJ2-1; D gene ambiguous. From germline, CDR1 is SGHRS and CDR2 YFSETQ. This CDR3 contains 14 residues. V lost 0 bases, J lost 8 bases, and 12 bases lay in between. The CDR3 bases are TGCGCCAGCAGCTTGGCCCGGATTTTCGATGAGCAGTTCTTC. It specifies CASSLARIFDEQFF.

Turning to this clone: Germline is not matched at one junction end, which may reflect a read error. The rearrangement joins TRBV6-1 to TRBJ2-4; unclear D gene. The CDR3 has 8 residues. CDR1 MNHNS and CDR2 SASEGT come from the germline V gene. This chain's CDR3 is CASSGGNF. The CDR3 DNA reads as TGTGCCAGCAGTGGGGGTAACTTC.

This clone came up a few times. The V gene is TRBV19, the J gene TRBJ1-2; TRBD1 aligns across 7 bases. CDR3 length: 14 amino acids. Losses at the gene ends were 7 bases for V and 4 bases for J; bases not matched to a gene: 9. Germline CDR1 reads LNHDA; CDR2 reads SQIVND (reference sequence). CDR3 loop: CASTRDSSGYGYTF. The CDR3 nucleotides are TGTGCCAGTACTAGGGACAGTTCCGGCTATGGCTACACCTTC. Full variable domain (rest looked up from reference TRBV19 and TRBJ1-2): DGGITQSPKYLFRKEGQNVTLSCEQNLNHDAMYWYRQDPGQGLRLIYYSQIVNDFQKGDIAEGYSVSREKKESFPLTVTSAQKNPTAFYLCASTRDSSGYGYTFGSGTRLTVV.

In this sample, this clone turned up a few times. This chain uses TRBV25-1 with TRBJ2-7; possible D gene TRBD1, 5 bases. This CDR3 is 15 amino acids long. Trimming left V 3 bases short and J 0 bases short, with 12 bases between. Germline assignment: CDR1 MGHDK and CDR2 SYGVNS. The CDR3 loop is CASSDPLGHSYEQYF. The CDR3 DNA is TGTGCCAGCAGTGACCCTTTGGGGCACTCCTACGAGCAGTACTTC.

The chain has TRBV14 and TRBJ2-7; 16 nucleotides match TRBD2. Germline CDR1 reads SGHDN; CDR2 reads FVKESK. The CDR3 is made up of 18 amino acids. J lost 3 bases, V lost 4 bases, and 9 bases had no gene match. This CDR3 is CASSRGLAGGPRGYEQYF. Written as DNA, the CDR3 is TGTGCCAGCAGCCGGGGACTAGCGGGAGGGCCGAGGGGCTACGAGCAGTACTTC. Combining the CDR3 with reference TRBV14 and TRBJ2-7 gives the whole variable domain EAGVTQFPSHSVIEKGQTVTLRCDPISGHDNLYWYRRVMGKEIKFLLHFVKESKQDESGMPNNRFLAERTGGTYSTLKVQPAELEDSGVYFCASSRGLAGGPRGYEQYFGPGTRLTVT.

J is TRBJ1-2 and V is TRBV6-5, with 8 bases that match TRBD1. The CDR3 totals 14 residues. The V gene end was trimmed by 7 bases and the J gene end by 8 bases; junction bases not matched to a gene: 12. Germline CDR1 reads MNHEY; CDR2 reads SVGAGI. This CDR3 reads CASTVNPTGDGYTF. The DNA for the CDR3 is TGTGCCAGCACCGTAAACCCGACAGGGGACGGCTACACCTTC.

This sequence joins TRBV29-1 and TRBJ2-5; 9 bases map to TRBD1. The closer fit of TRBJ2-7 to the DNA end suggests the J call may be wrong. Germline CDR1 is SQVTM and CDR2 is ANQGSEA. This CDR3 spans 14 amino acids. As DNA, the CDR3 is TGCAGCGTTGAAAGCCGACAGGGGGTCCACGAGCAGTACTTC. Protein product: CSVESRQGVHEQYF.

On this clone itself: A much larger clone is a single base away; this may be a read error. This specimen includes other DNA sequences encoding the same CDR3. V is TRBV5-1 and J is TRBJ2-3; TRBD2 matches 8 bases. The CDR3 is made up of 17 amino acids. Germline V gene data show CDR1 as SGHRS and CDR2 as YFSETQ. CDR3 nucleotides: TGCGCCAGCAGCTTGGGGGCTAGCGGGCAAAGCACGGATACGCAGTATTTT. Amino acids: CASSLGASGQSTDTQYF.

The chain joins TRBV29-1 to TRBJ1-3; D not resolved. The CDR3 extends over 12 amino acids. V was shortened by 4 bases and J by 0 bases, with 4 bases between the two germline ends. Germline V gives CDR1 SQVTM, CDR2 ANQGSEA. CDR3 protein: CSVGSSGNTIYF. DNA of the CDR3: TGCAGCGTTGGCAGCTCTGGAAACACCATATATTTT. Full variable domain (missing parts from reference TRBV29-1 and TRBJ1-3): SAVISQKPSRDICQRGTSLTIQCQVDSQVTMMFWYRQQPGQSLTLIATANQGSEATYESGFVIDKFPISRPNLTFSTLTVSNMSPEDSSIYLCSVGSSGNTIYFGEGSWLTVV.